Below, 27 T cell receptor beta chains from the same sample are listed, as sequenced in a study of beta chain features in type 1 diabetes. Of the isolated RNA, all was reverse transcribed, and so the sequenced material was expressed TCRB transcripts. Only in-frame clones appear in the TCRdb table, and some are missing; sequencing was by immunoSEQ multiplex PCR. In the table there are roughly 240,000 clones, 55% to 70% of which are singletons. The sample comprised naive CD4+ T cells from blood. Receptors were obtained from a man aged 25 to 40 in good health.

The chain is built from TRBV30 and TRBJ1-1; TRBD1 matches at 8 bases. Germline V gives CDR1 GTSNPN, CDR2 SVGIG (reference sequence). CDR3 length equals 13 residues. J was trimmed by 3 bases and V by 5 bases; bases with no gene match: 5. CDR3 DNA: TGTGCCTGGTGTGGACAGGGAGACACTGAAGCTTTCTTT. The encoded protein is CAWCGQGDTEAFF.

The V call is TRBV29-1, the J call TRBJ2-7, with TRBD1 matching 10 bases. Germline lookup yields CDR1 SQVTM and CDR2 ANQGSEA. The V and J ends lost 1 base and 4 bases, in that order; junction bases with no gene match: 10. This CDR3 spans 16 amino acids. The CDR3 nucleotides read TGCAGCGTTGAAGGCAACCCGGACAGGGGGATGTACGAGCAGTACTTC. It specifies CSVEGNPDRGMYEQYF.

Worth noting for this clone: Other DNA sequences in this sample translate to the same CDR3. The chain is built from TRBV18 and TRBJ2-5; D not resolved. CDR3 length: 14 amino acids. V dropped 0 bases and J dropped 2 bases, with 7 bases sitting between them. The germline V gene encodes CDR1 KGHSH and CDR2 LQKENI. CDR3 region: CASSPPGRQETQYF. Written as DNA, the CDR3 is TGTGCCAGCTCACCACCGGGCAGACAAGAGACCCAGTACTTC.

In its sample, this clone was seen a few times. The chain has TRBV14 and TRBJ2-5; D not certain. Trimming took 4 bases from V and 4 from J, leaving 7 bases between them. The CDR3 is 12 residues long. Germline V gene lookup returns CDR1 SGHDN and CDR2 FVKESK. The CDR3: CASSLGPETQYF. For the CDR3, the DNA is TGTGCCAGCAGCCTTGGCCCAGAGACCCAGTACTTC.

The gene calls are TRBV29-1 and TRBJ2-5; perhaps D is TRBD1 or TRBD2 (5 bases each). Looked up from germline, CDR1 is SQVTM and CDR2 is ANQGSEA. V lost 6 bases and J 11 bases, leaving 16 bases between the germline ends. This CDR3 region has 11 residues. The CDR3 is CSVGAEGEQYF. DNA for the CDR3: TGCAGCGTCGGGGCCGAAGGGGAGCAGTACTTC.

The rearrangement joins TRBV20-1 to TRBJ2-7; D is unclear. V lost 6 bases to trimming and J lost 5 bases, with 8 bases between them. The germline V gene has CDR1 DFQATT and CDR2 SNEGSKA (reference sequence). CDR3 length: 10 residues. CDR3: CSATENEQYF. The CDR3 DNA reads as TGCAGTGCGACGGAAAACGAGCAGTACTTC.

This clone appeared once. This chain links TRBV30 with TRBJ2-1; 7 bases match TRBD2. Germline V CDR1 and CDR2: GTSNPN, SVGIG (reference sequence). The length of the CDR3 is 14 residues. Trimming cost V 4 bases and J 9 bases; bases outside gene matches: 12. The CDR3 nucleotides read TGTGCCTGGACCAAAGGGAGGGAGAGGGGTGAGCAGTTCTTC. Residues: CAWTKGRERGEQFF.

In this sample, this clone turned up a few times. The chain links TRBV7-9 to TRBJ2-3, with D possibly TRBD2 on 5 matching bases. Per germline, CDR1 SEHNR and CDR2 FQNEAQ (reference sequence). There are 12 residues in the CDR3. Trimming cost V 3 bases and J 5 bases, with 6 bases left between them. CDR3 residues: CASSLDLDTQYF. The CDR3 nucleotides read TGTGCCAGCAGCTTGGACTTAGATACGCAGTATTTT. The entire variable domain, with the rest obtained from reference TRBV7-9 and TRBJ2-3, is as follows: DTGVSQNPRHKITKRGQNVTFRCDPISEHNRLYWYRQTLGQGPEFLTYFQNEAQLEKSRLLSDRFSAERPKGSFSTLEIQRTEQGDSAMYLCASSLDLDTQYFGPGTRLTVL.

This clone appeared a few times. The gene calls are TRBV10-3 and TRBJ2-1; D is ambiguous. This CDR3 contains 12 residues. The V gene's germline CDR1 is ENHRY and CDR2 SYGVKD. The V gene lost 5 bases and the J gene lost 9 bases, with 11 bases spanning the gap. CDR3 amino acids: CAISLGRSEQFF. CDR3 bases: TGTGCCATCAGTCTAGGACGGAGTGAGCAGTTCTTC.

The rearrangement joins TRBV4-2 to TRBJ2-6; the D is unclear. Germline V gene lookup returns CDR1 LGHNA and CDR2 YNFKEQ. The CDR3 runs 15 residues. V was clipped by 1 base and J by 2 bases, with 6 bases between them. CDR3 bases: TGTGCCAGCAGCCAAGGACATACTGGGGCCAACGTCCTGACTTTC. Its translation: CASSQGHTGANVLTF.

The chain recombines TRBV4-3 with TRBJ1-1; the D is unclear. Germline V gene lookup returns CDR1 LGHNA and CDR2 YSLEER. Trimming cost V 1 base and J 1 base, with 10 bases left between them. The CDR3 spans 15 residues. CDR3 sequence (DNA): TGCGCCAGCAGCCAAGGAAAGGGTTGGAACACTGAAGCTTTCTTT. It codes for CASSQGKGWNTEAFF.

This clone was seen more than once but under ten times. Other nucleotide sequences from this sample produce the same CDR3. The rearrangement uses TRBV7-2 and TRBJ2-5; D is ambiguous. This CDR3 region has 13 residues. Germline CDR1 reads SGHTA; CDR2 reads FQGNSA. The germline V and J ends were trimmed by 1 base and 5 bases, with 8 bases remaining between them. The CDR3 DNA follows: TGTGCCAGCAGCTTAGGTGTCGGTGAGACCCAGTACTTC. It specifies CASSLGVGETQYF.

This clone was observed a handful of times. The sample holds other DNA sequences that translate to the same CDR3. CDR3 bases: TGCAGCGTTGAAGGTCAAGGTTACGAGCAGTACTTC. Translation: CSVEGQGYEQYF. This chain joins TRBV29-1 and TRBJ2-7; D is undetermined. The length of the CDR3 is 12 residues. Trimming shortened V by 1 base and J by 4 bases, and 8 bases separated the two germline ends. Germline-derived CDR1 and CDR2 are SQVTM and ANQGSEA.

The chain employs TRBV30 and TRBJ2-3; no firm D call. V was cut by 2 bases and J by 4 bases, with 7 bases left in between. The CDR3 has 12 residues. Germline V gives CDR1 GTSNPN, CDR2 SVGIG (reference sequence). The CDR3 region is CAWSLGPDTQYF. In nucleotides, the CDR3 is TGTGCCTGGAGTCTAGGTCCAGATACGCAGTATTTT.

The chain joins TRBV30 to TRBJ2-7; 7 bases agree with TRBD1. J lost 1 base, V lost 0 bases, and 6 bases had no gene match. CDR3 size: 15 residues. Germline CDR1 is GTSNPN and CDR2 is SVGIG (reference sequence). CDR3 DNA sequence: TGTGCCTGGAGTGTAGCACAGGGGTTTTCCTACGAGCAGTACTTC. This translates into CAWSVAQGFSYEQYF. The full variable domain, its missing parts supplied by reference TRBV30 and TRBJ2-7, is SQTIHQWPATLVQPVGSPLSLECTVEGTSNPNLYWYRQAAGRGLQLLFYSVGIGQISSEVPQNLSASRPQDRQFILSSKKLLLSDSGFYLCAWSVAQGFSYEQYFGPGTRLTVT.

This clone was counted between two and nine times. The rearrangement joins TRBV29-1 to TRBJ2-2; D call uncertain. V was cut by 5 bases and J by 0 bases, with 7 bases left in between. Germline CDR1 and CDR2: SQVTM and ANQGSEA. This CDR3 spans 13 amino acids. The CDR3 is CSVQSPNTGELFF. The CDR3 DNA reads TGCAGCGTTCAGAGTCCGAACACCGGGGAGCTGTTTTTT.

This clone appeared a single time. The rearrangement joins TRBV7-9 to TRBJ2-7; D might be TRBD2 (6 bases). V shed 7 bases and J shed 6 bases, with 13 bases lying between them. The CDR3 is 12 amino acids. Germline CDR1 is SEHNR and CDR2 is FQNEAQ (reference sequence). CDR3 sequence reads: CASILEEGEQYF. For the CDR3, the DNA is TGTGCCAGCATACTCGAGGAGGGCGAGCAGTACTTC. The entire variable domain, with the rest obtained from reference TRBV7-9 and TRBJ2-7, is as follows: DTGVSQNPRHKITKRGQNVTFRCDPISEHNRLYWYRQTLGQGPEFLTYFQNEAQLEKSRLLSDRFSAERPKGSFSTLEIQRTEQGDSAMYLCASILEEGEQYFGPGTRLTVT.

V is TRBV29-1 and J is TRBJ2-3; the match to TRBD1 covers 12 bases. Germline CDR1 SQVTM, CDR2 ANQGSEA. The CDR3 consists of 13 residues. V shed 6 bases and J 2 bases; nucleotides not matched to a gene: 0. This chain's CDR3 is CSVGQGATDTQYF. The DNA of the CDR3 is TGCAGCGTGGGACAGGGGGCCACAGATACGCAGTATTTT.

The V and J genes are TRBV9 and TRBJ1-2; no clear D. Germline assignment: CDR1 SGDLS and CDR2 YYNGEE. CDR3 length: 13 residues. The V end lost 0 bases, the J end lost 3 bases, and 6 bases lay between the germline ends. The CDR3 sequence: CASSVGLDYGYTF. The CDR3 nucleotides are TGTGCCAGCAGCGTAGGCCTGGACTATGGCTACACCTTC.

This clone was seen just once. This sequence joins TRBV18 and TRBJ1-2; 7 positions match TRBD1. V was clipped by 3 bases and J by 2 bases; unmatched bases: 0. The CDR3 is 13 amino acids. The germline V gene encodes CDR1 KGHSH and CDR2 LQKENI. CDR3 region: CASSPGQNYGYTF. The CDR3 DNA follows: TGTGCCAGCTCACCGGGACAGAACTATGGCTACACCTTC.

Only a few counts were recorded for this clone. This chain links TRBV29-1 with TRBJ2-7, with 10 nucleotides matching TRBD1. This CDR3 comprises 14 residues. The junction had 12 bases not matched to a gene; V was cut back by 7 bases and J by 6 bases. CDR1 and CDR2 from the germline V gene are SQVTM and ANQGSEA. The CDR3 reads CSAKPGQGSVEQYF. DNA of the CDR3: TGCAGCGCGAAGCCGGGACAGGGGAGTGTCGAGCAGTACTTC.

V usage is TRBV28 and J usage is TRBJ1-1; a possible D gene is TRBD1 (6 bases). Germline V gene data show CDR1 as MDHEN and CDR2 as SYDVKM. The CDR3 runs to 16 residues. V lost 3 bases to trimming and J lost 3 bases, with 17 bases between them. The CDR3 loop reads CASSFGPGGAHTEAFF. The CDR3 DNA is TGTGCCAGCAGTTTTGGGCCTGGGGGGGCACACACTGAAGCTTTCTTT.

The chain joins TRBV5-4 to TRBJ2-7; 9 bases are a match to TRBD1. The CDR3 length is 15 residues. Germline V lookup: CDR1 SGHNT, CDR2 YYREEE (reference sequence). V shed 4 bases and J 0 bases; nucleotides not matched to a gene: 5. CDR3 sequence: CASSIPGQGSYEQYF. CDR3 DNA: TGTGCCAGCAGCATACCGGGACAGGGCTCCTACGAGCAGTACTTC. The whole variable domain, filled in from reference TRBV5-4 and TRBJ2-7, reads ETGVTQSPTHLIKTRGQQVTLRCSSQSGHNTVSWYQQALGQGPQFIFQYYREEENGRGNFPPRFSGLQFPNYSSELNVNALELDDSALYLCASSIPGQGSYEQYFGPGTRLTVT.

This chain uses TRBV25-1 with TRBJ1-5; no reliable D call. The germline V gene encodes CDR1 MGHDK and CDR2 SYGVNS. V gave up 1 base and J gave up 4 bases, with 8 bases separating them. The CDR3 is made up of 14 amino acids. The CDR3 reads CASSESSYNQPQHF. In DNA, the CDR3 is TGTGCCAGCAGTGAATCATCCTATAATCAGCCCCAGCATTTT.

The gene calls are TRBV30 and TRBJ1-6, with D possibly matching TRBD1 (6 bases). Deletions cut 4 bases from V and 3 bases from J, with 13 bases between. This CDR3 region has 15 residues. Per the germline V gene, CDR1 is GTSNPN and CDR2 is SVGIG (reference sequence). CDR3 loop: CAWTTGQFYNSPLHF. DNA of the CDR3: TGTGCCTGGACCACCGGACAGTTCTATAATTCACCCCTCCACTTT.

V and J are TRBV14 and TRBJ2-1; D gene uncertain. V gave up 0 bases and J gave up 7 bases, with 13 bases separating them. Germline CDR1 reads SGHDN; CDR2 reads FVKESK. The CDR3 spans 15 residues. The CDR3, as DNA: TGTGCCAGCAGCCAAGAGGGTTACGGAGCTAATGAGCAGTTCTTC. Its protein product is CASSQEGYGANEQFF.

The J gene is TRBJ2-3, the V gene TRBV2, with 11 bases lining up with TRBD2. The CDR3 has 16 amino acids. J lost 2 bases, V lost 7 bases, and 8 bases had no gene match. CDR1 is SNHLY and CDR2 is FYNNEI in the germline V gene. CDR3 bases: TGTGCCAGCAAACCTACTAGCGGGGGATTCACAGATACGCAGTATTTT. Translated: CASKPTSGGFTDTQYF. Full variable domain (outside the CDR3, taken from reference TRBV2 and TRBJ2-3): EPEVTQTPSHQVTQMGQEVILRCVPISNHLYFYWYRQILGQKVEFLVSFYNNEISEKSEIFDDQFSVERPDGSNFTLKIRSTKLEDSAMYFCASKPTSGGFTDTQYFGPGTRLTVL.